The next 3 T cell receptor beta chains were all read from a single sample in a study of T cell responses to AZD1222 COVID-19 vaccine. The assay was immunoSEQ multiplex PCR, and TCRdb's table has in-frame clones only and misses some. The sample lists 100,000 to 150,000 clones, about 90% seen once, with around 9.4% in the top ten. The material sequenced was peripheral blood, taken on day 0 of AZD1222 vaccination. The receptors originated from an adult in good health.

The J gene is TRBJ2-5, the V gene TRBV19; D is uncertain. Deletions cut 4 bases from V and 0 bases from J, with 6 bases between. This CDR3 comprises 13 residues. Germline V gene lookup returns CDR1 LNHDA and CDR2 SQIVND (reference sequence). Written as DNA, the CDR3 is TGTGCCAGTAGTACCGCTTACCAAGAGACCCAGTACTTC. This codes for CASSTAYQETQYF.

V usage is TRBV7-2 and J usage is TRBJ2-7; either TRBD1 or TRBD2 may fit D (6 bases each). The CDR3 is made up of 15 amino acids. V dropped 0 bases and J dropped 3 bases, with 12 bases sitting between them. Germline V gene data show CDR1 as SGHTA and CDR2 as FQGNSA. CDR3 in DNA: TGTGCCAGCAGCTTAGCGACGGGGGCAGGCTACGAGCAGTACTTC. Residues: CASSLATGAGYEQYF.

The rearrangement joins TRBV7-2 to TRBJ2-7; either TRBD1 or TRBD2 may fit D (5 bases each). Germline V gives CDR1 SGHTA, CDR2 FQGNSA. CDR3 length: 15 amino acids. V lost 5 bases to trimming and J lost 2 bases, with 16 bases between them. The CDR3 loop is CASSQLGAVTYEQYF. DNA of the CDR3: TGTGCCAGCAGCCAACTCGGGGCCGTGACCTACGAGCAGTACTTC.